A single sample is the source of the 27 T cell receptor beta chains below, sequenced in a study of blood T cell repertoires in COVID-19 (dated by TCRdb to 2018 to 2020). The method was the immunoSEQ multiplex PCR assay. The table comes from immuneACCESS by way of TCRdb, which keeps in-frame sequences with V and J called. Part of the clones is missing from these tables; in studies checked, under half for an unresolved V gene and the rest for unknown reasons. This sample holds 350,000 to 550,000 clones; roughly nine tenths were observed only once. The ten largest clonotypes hold under 2% of the sample. Sequencing was done on a sample of PBMCs or T cells enriched from blood (not recorded which). The receptors derive from a woman in her late teens or twenties with acute COVID-19.

The CDR3 nucleotides read TGTGCCAGCAGCTTAACGGTGAGCACAGATACGCAGTATTTT. It is translated as CASSLTVSTDTQYF. The rearrangement uses TRBV11-2 and TRBJ2-3; D remains unclear. CDR1 is SGHAT and CDR2 is FQNNGV in the germline V gene. Deletions cut 2 bases from V and 0 bases from J, with 6 bases between. CDR3 length: 14 residues.

The rearrangement joins TRBV4-1 to TRBJ1-2, with a tentative D call TRBD1 (5 bases). Germline V CDR1 and CDR2: MGHRA, YSYEKL. V was shortened by 6 bases and J by 4 bases, with 12 bases between the two germline ends. The CDR3 has 13 residues. The CDR3 sequence is CASSPDSSYGYTF. DNA of the CDR3: TGCGCCAGCAGTCCCGACAGTTCCTATGGCTACACCTTC.

This clone is a singleton in its sample. The rearrangement uses TRBV9 and TRBJ2-3; the match to TRBD2 covers 8 bases. The CDR3 spans 15 residues. Looked up from germline, CDR1 is SGDLS and CDR2 is YYNGEE. With V trimmed by 1 base and J by 3 bases, 4 bases remained unmatched. The CDR3 region is CASSVTSGATDTQYF. The CDR3 DNA follows: TGTGCCAGCAGCGTAACTAGCGGCGCTACAGATACGCAGTATTTT.

The chain is built from TRBV10-3 and TRBJ2-1; the D gene is possibly TRBD1 (6 bases). V lost 6 bases and J lost 9, with 12 bases in between. The CDR3 is made up of 12 amino acids. Looked up from germline, CDR1 is ENHRY and CDR2 is SYGVKD. The chain's CDR3 is CAISGGRGEQFF. DNA of the CDR3: TGTGCCATCAGCGGAGGCAGGGGTGAGCAGTTCTTC.

V usage is TRBV9 and J usage is TRBJ2-1, with 14 bases that match TRBD2. The CDR3 contains 17 residues. V shed 3 bases, J shed 3 bases, and the junction held 5 bases outside the gene matches. Germline V gene sequence: CDR1 SGDLS, CDR2 YYNGEE. CDR3 sequence: CASSGGLAGELYNEQFF. CDR3 nucleotide sequence: TGTGCCAGCAGCGGGGGACTAGCGGGGGAGCTCTACAATGAGCAGTTCTTC.

V and J are TRBV21-1 and TRBJ1-2. TRBV21-1 is a documented pseudogene. This CDR3 region has 15 residues. This CDR3 reads CASSKCPGSNYGYTF. The CDR3 DNA follows: TGTGCCAGCAGCAAGTGTCCCGGGAGTAACTATGGCTACACCTTC.

The CDR3 reads CASSPERAGANVLTF. The CDR3 DNA sequence: TGCGCCAGCAGCCCTGAGCGGGCCGGGGCCAACGTCCTGACTTTC. This sequence joins TRBV5-1 and TRBJ2-6, with D possibly matching TRBD2 (6 bases). V was shortened by 4 bases and J by 4 bases, with 12 bases between the two germline ends. This CDR3 has 15 amino acids. Per germline, CDR1 SGHRS and CDR2 YFSETQ. The whole variable domain, filled in from reference TRBV5-1 and TRBJ2-6, reads KAGVTQTPRYLIKTRGQQVTLSCSPISGHRSVSWYQQTPGQGLQFLFEYFSETQRNKGNFPGRFSGRQFSNSRSEMNVSTLELGDSALYLCASSPERAGANVLTFGAGSRLTVL.

This sequence joins TRBV12-3 or TRBV12-4 and TRBJ2-5; tentatively, D is TRBD1 (6 bases). V lost 6 bases and J 3 bases, leaving 11 bases between the germline ends. The CDR3 has 13 amino acids. The CDR3 nucleotides read TGTGCCAGCAGACCCTCAGGGGAAGAGACCCAGTACTTC. Translated, it gives CASRPSGEETQYF.

The chain has TRBV25-1 and TRBJ1-4, with 11 nucleotides matching TRBD1. This CDR3 has 14 amino acids. Trimming took 3 bases from V and 8 from J; bases not matched to a gene: 2. Germline lookup yields CDR1 MGHDK and CDR2 SYGVNS. The CDR3 coding sequence is TGTGCCAGCAGTGAGGGGGACAGGGGGGAAAAACTGTTTTTT. The encoded protein is CASSEGDRGEKLFF.

The rearrangement links TRBV5-1 to TRBJ1-2; D not certain. The CDR3 is 13 amino acids. Germline loops: CDR1 SGHRS, CDR2 YFSETQ. V lost 5 bases to trimming and J lost 4 bases, with 12 bases between them. DNA for the CDR3: TGCGCCAGCAGTGGTGCACAGACCTATGGCTACACCTTC. Translated, it gives CASSGAQTYGYTF.

This clone came up a few times. The chain is built from TRBV28 and TRBJ2-7; TRBD2 matches at 13 bases. The CDR3 is 14 amino acids. CDR1 and CDR2 from the germline V gene are MDHEN and SYDVKM. The trim removed 4 bases at V and 7 bases at J, leaving 4 bases unmatched. The DNA for the CDR3 is TGTGCCAGCAGTTCGACTAGCGGGAGGTCAGAGCAGTACTTC. The encoded protein is CASSSTSGRSEQYF.

The rearrangement links TRBV3-1 (or the pseudogene TRBV3-2) to TRBJ1-3; possible D gene TRBD1, 5 bases. Trimming took 5 bases from V and 2 from J, leaving 7 bases between them. The CDR3 totals 13 residues. CDR1 and CDR2 from the germline V gene are LGHDT and YNNKEL (reference sequence). The CDR3 coding sequence is TGTGCCAGCAGCGGGACTGCTGGAAACACCATATATTTT. It encodes CASSGTAGNTIYF.

This clone was observed once. The J gene is TRBJ2-2, the V gene TRBV28; the D is unclear. Germline V gives CDR1 MDHEN, CDR2 SYDVKM. V dropped 2 bases and J dropped 3 bases, with 4 bases sitting between them. The CDR3 is made up of 13 amino acids. CDR3 loop: CASSLLHTGELFF. For the CDR3, the DNA is TGTGCCAGCAGTTTACTTCACACCGGGGAGCTGTTTTTT.

The chain is built from TRBV14 and TRBJ1-1, with D perhaps matching TRBD1 (5 bases). This CDR3 is 13 amino acids long. The germline gives CDR1 SGHDN, CDR2 FVKESK. Between the trimmed V and J ends, which lost 4 bases and 4 bases, there was a span of 10 bases. DNA for the CDR3: TGTGCCAGCAGCCTACTGGGGGGCACTGAAGCTTTCTTT. It encodes CASSLLGGTEAFF.

This chain uses TRBV9 with TRBJ1-3, with D uncertain. This CDR3 has 17 residues. Germline V CDR1 and CDR2: SGDLS, YYNGEE. Between the trimmed V and J ends, which lost 0 bases and 0 bases, there was a span of 13 bases. Here the CDR3 DNA reads TGTGCCAGCAGCGTAGCGTCAAAAACTTACTCTGGAAACACCATATATTTT. It is translated as CASSVASKTYSGNTIYF.

This chain joins TRBV28 and TRBJ1-3, with no clear D. This CDR3 has 17 amino acids. Germline CDR1 reads MDHEN; CDR2 reads SYDVKM. Trimming cost V 4 bases and J 1 base, with 17 bases left between them. In DNA form, the CDR3 reads TGTGCCAGCAGTTCCCCGGGCCAGCGGGGTTCTGGAAACACCATATATTTT. The encoded protein is CASSSPGQRGSGNTIYF.

The V gene is TRBV7-9, the J gene TRBJ1-1; perhaps TRBD1 as D (6 bases). V was clipped by 3 bases and J by 6 bases, with 11 bases between them. Germline CDR1 and CDR2: SEHNR and FQNEAQ (reference sequence). This CDR3 comprises 13 residues. This CDR3 reads CASSFPGDAEAFF. In DNA form, the CDR3 reads TGTGCCAGCAGCTTCCCAGGGGACGCTGAAGCTTTCTTT.

This CDR3 is CASSLSGQVNTEAFF. CDR3 DNA sequence: TGTGCCAGCAGCCTTTCGGGACAGGTGAACACTGAAGCTTTCTTT. This chain links TRBV9 with TRBJ1-1; 8 bases align to TRBD1. Germline V gene lookup returns CDR1 SGDLS and CDR2 YYNGEE. The CDR3 is 15 amino acids. After removal of 4 bases from V and 0 bases from J, the junction contained 5 bases not matched to a gene.

This clone was seen just once. The chain uses TRBV19 and TRBJ2-7; tentatively, D is TRBD1 (6 bases). V lost 8 bases and J 2 bases, leaving 13 bases between the germline ends. The CDR3 has 13 residues. The V gene's germline CDR1 is LNHDA and CDR2 SQIVND (reference sequence). CDR3 DNA sequence: TGTGCCAGTCGACAGGCTTCAACCTACGAGCAGTACTTC. Its translation: CASRQASTYEQYF.

The chain joins TRBV7-8 to TRBJ2-2; D ambiguous. Germline V gene data show CDR1 as SGHVS and CDR2 as FQNEAQ. The CDR3 is made up of 15 amino acids. V was clipped by 5 bases and J by 0 bases, with 10 bases between them. In nucleotides, the CDR3 is TGTGCCAGCAGCCAGACACTCGCGAACACCGGGGAGCTGTTTTTT. It specifies CASSQTLANTGELFF.

The DNA of the CDR3 is TGTGCCATCAGTGAGTCGACTCGGAGTAGGGGGACCCAGTACTTC. This gives the protein CAISESTRSRGTQYF. V and J are TRBV10-3 and TRBJ2-5; the D gene is possibly TRBD1 (5 bases). Germline CDR1 is ENHRY and CDR2 is SYGVKD. The V and J ends lost 0 bases and 7 bases respectively, with 15 bases between them. The CDR3 contains 15 residues.

The chain couples TRBV5-4 to TRBJ2-6; TRBD1 matches at 9 bases. The V segment lost 4 bases and the J segment 2 bases; nucleotides outside the gene matches: 1. This CDR3 region has 15 residues. Germline V gene sequence: CDR1 SGHNT, CDR2 YYREEE (reference sequence). CDR3 sequence: CASSNRGPGANVLTF. Here the CDR3 DNA reads TGTGCCAGCAGCAACAGGGGGCCTGGGGCCAACGTCCTGACTTTC.

V is TRBV30 and J is TRBJ1-1, with a tentative D call TRBD1 (5 bases). Trimming stripped 0 bases from V and 5 bases from J, with 7 bases between. The germline CDR1 and CDR2 sequences are GTSNPN and SVGIG (reference sequence). This CDR3 is built from 12 residues. The CDR3 protein is CAWSVGDTEAFF. CDR3 DNA sequence: TGTGCCTGGAGTGTAGGGGATACTGAAGCTTTCTTT.

This clone was recorded a few times. This specimen includes other DNA sequences encoding the same CDR3. This sequence joins TRBV6-2 or TRBV6-3 and TRBJ2-7, with 9 positions matching TRBD2. The CDR3 has 15 residues. Trimming removed 2 bases from V and 1 base from J; junction bases left unmatched: 3. In germline, CDR1 is MNHEY, CDR2 SVGEGT. The CDR3 loop reads CASSYSSGSSYEQYF. The CDR3, as DNA: TGTGCCAGCAGTTACAGTAGCGGGAGTTCCTACGAGCAGTACTTC.

This chain connects TRBV20-1 to TRBJ2-1; 9 bases are shared with TRBD1. This CDR3 spans 14 amino acids. The germline gives CDR1 DFQATT, CDR2 SNEGSKA (reference sequence). Trimming cost V 3 bases and J 7 bases; bases outside gene matches: 7. DNA for the CDR3: TGCAGTGCTAGTTCGGGACAGGGCTCAAATGAGCAGTTCTTC. Translation gives CSASSGQGSNEQFF.

The chain carries TRBV29-1 and TRBJ1-6, with D unresolved. Trimming left V 7 bases short and J 1 base short, with 8 bases between. The CDR3 runs 13 residues. Germline-derived CDR1 and CDR2 are SQVTM and ANQGSEA. DNA for the CDR3: TGCAGCGCACTTAGTTCCTATAATTCACCCCTCCACTTT. This codes for CSALSSYNSPLHF.

This clone was counted between two and nine times. J is TRBJ2-7 and V is TRBV6-2 or TRBV6-3, with a tentative D call TRBD2 (6 bases). The CDR3 covers 16 residues. V shed 2 bases and J shed 3 bases, with 17 bases lying between them. Per germline, CDR1 MNHEY and CDR2 SVGEGT. The CDR3 DNA is TGTGCCAGCAGTTACGGGCTAGCGCGAATAGACTACGAGCAGTACTTC. This gives the protein CASSYGLARIDYEQYF.